This entry describes one T cell receptor beta chain. These data originate in a study of cytomegalovirus exposure and HLA in healthy donors. The CDR3 is 14 amino acids. Germline assignment: CDR1 SGHRS and CDR2 YFSETQ. V was shortened by 4 bases and J by 0 bases, with 9 bases between the two germline ends. The PCR ran on 60 Vbeta and 13 Jbeta primers. The protocol was immunoSEQ multiplex PCR, while the TCRdb copy is restricted to in-frame clones and leaves out a portion. The sample carries 100,000 to 150,000 clones, around 84% recorded once. This rearrangement joins TRBV5-1 to TRBJ2-3, with a weak D call TRBD2 (6 bases). The receptor was derived from a middle-aged woman in good health and CMV-seronegative. Sequenced input: PBMCs. The DNA for the CDR3 is TGCGCCAGCAGCGCGGGACTTAGCACAGATACGCAGTATTTT. Protein sequence: CASSAGLSTDTQYF. Using reference TRBV5-1 and TRBJ2-3 for the parts outside the CDR3, the full variable domain is KAGVTQTPRYLIKTRGQQVTLSCSPISGHRSVSWYQQTPGQGLQFLFEYFSETQRNKGNFPGRFSGRQFSNSRSEMNVSTLELGDSALYLCASSAGLSTDTQYFGPGTRLTVL.